This T cell receptor (beta chain) was recorded in a study of cytomegalovirus exposure and HLA in healthy donors. General study results and limits: The classifier was said to identify cytomegalovirus status with high specificity and sensitivity.

60 Vbeta and 13 Jbeta primers were used in PCR. Sequencing was performed with immunoSEQ multiplex PCR; in TCRdb, only in-frame clones are kept and a portion is missing. The table records tens of thousands of clones, 90% of them present only once. For this clone: Its matching antigen is unknown.

Germline V gene sequence: CDR1 LNHNV, CDR2 YYDKDF (reference sequence). The CDR3 extends over 16 amino acids. Germline trimming cut 1 base from V and 2 bases from J; bases unmatched to any gene: 6. The clonotype comes from a woman aged 18-29 years in good health and CMV-seronegative. Material: PBMCs. The chain couples TRBV15 to TRBJ2-3; the match to TRBD1 covers 7 bases. CDR3 DNA: TGTGCCACCAGCAGAGTGAGGGGGCTGAACACAGATACGCAGTATTTT. It codes for CATSRVRGLNTDTQYF.